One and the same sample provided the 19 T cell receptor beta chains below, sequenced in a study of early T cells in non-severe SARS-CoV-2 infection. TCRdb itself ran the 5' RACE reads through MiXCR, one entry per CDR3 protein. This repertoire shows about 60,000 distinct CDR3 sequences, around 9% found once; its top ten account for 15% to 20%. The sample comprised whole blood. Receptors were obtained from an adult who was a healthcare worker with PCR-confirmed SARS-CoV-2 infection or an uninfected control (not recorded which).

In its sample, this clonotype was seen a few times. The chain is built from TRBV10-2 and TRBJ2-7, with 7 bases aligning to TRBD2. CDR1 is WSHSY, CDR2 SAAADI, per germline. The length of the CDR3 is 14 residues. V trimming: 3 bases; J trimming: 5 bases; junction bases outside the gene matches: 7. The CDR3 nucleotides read TGCGCCAGCAGTGAACTCGCGGGAGCCCACGAGCAGTACTTC. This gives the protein CASSELAGAHEQYF.

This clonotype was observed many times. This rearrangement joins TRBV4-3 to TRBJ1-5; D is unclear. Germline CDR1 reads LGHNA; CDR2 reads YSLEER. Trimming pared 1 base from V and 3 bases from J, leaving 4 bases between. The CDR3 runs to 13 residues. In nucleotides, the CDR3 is TGCGCCAGCAGCCAAGGCTCCAATCAGCCCCAGCATTTT. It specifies CASSQGSNQPQHF.

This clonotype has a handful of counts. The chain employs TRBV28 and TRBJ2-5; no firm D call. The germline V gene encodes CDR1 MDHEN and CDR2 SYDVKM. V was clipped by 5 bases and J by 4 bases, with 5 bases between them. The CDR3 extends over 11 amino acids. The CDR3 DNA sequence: TGTGCCAGCAGTCATGGAGAGACCCAGTACTTC. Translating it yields CASSHGETQYF.

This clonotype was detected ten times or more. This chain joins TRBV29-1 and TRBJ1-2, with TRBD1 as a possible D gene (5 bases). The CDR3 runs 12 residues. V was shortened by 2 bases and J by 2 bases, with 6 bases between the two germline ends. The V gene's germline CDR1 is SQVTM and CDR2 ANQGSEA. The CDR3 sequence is CSVEKGNYGYTF. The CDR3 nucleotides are TGCAGCGTTGAAAAGGGGAACTATGGCTACACCTTC.

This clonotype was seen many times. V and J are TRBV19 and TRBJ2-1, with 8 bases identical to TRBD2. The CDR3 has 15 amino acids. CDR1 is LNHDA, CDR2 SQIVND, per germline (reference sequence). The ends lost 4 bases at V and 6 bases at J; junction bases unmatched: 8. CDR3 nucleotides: TGTGCCAGTAGTAATGCCGGGAGGGCCAGCAATGAGCAGTTCTTC. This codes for CASSNAGRASNEQFF.

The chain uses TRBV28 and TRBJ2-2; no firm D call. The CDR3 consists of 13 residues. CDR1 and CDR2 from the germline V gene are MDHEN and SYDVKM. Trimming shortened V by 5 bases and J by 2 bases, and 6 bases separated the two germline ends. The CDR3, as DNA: TGTGCCAGCAGTCCGACTAACACCGGGGAGCTGTTTTTT. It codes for CASSPTNTGELFF.

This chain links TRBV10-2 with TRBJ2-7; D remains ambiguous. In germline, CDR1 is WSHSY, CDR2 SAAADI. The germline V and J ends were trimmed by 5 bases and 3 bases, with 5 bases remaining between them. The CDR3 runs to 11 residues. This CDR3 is CASSTDYEQYF. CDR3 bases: TGCGCCAGCAGTACAGACTACGAGCAGTACTTC.

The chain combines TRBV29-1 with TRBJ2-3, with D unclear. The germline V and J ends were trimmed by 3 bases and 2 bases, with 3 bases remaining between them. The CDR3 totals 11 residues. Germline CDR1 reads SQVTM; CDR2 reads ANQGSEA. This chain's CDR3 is CSVDVTDTQYF. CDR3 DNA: TGCAGCGTTGATGTCACAGATACGCAGTATTTT.

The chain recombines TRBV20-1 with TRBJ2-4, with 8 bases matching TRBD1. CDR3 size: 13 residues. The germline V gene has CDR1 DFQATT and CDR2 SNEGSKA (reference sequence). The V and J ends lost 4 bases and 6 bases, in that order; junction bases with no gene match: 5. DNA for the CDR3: TGCAGTGCTAACGGACAGGGTGGAAACATTCAGTACTTC. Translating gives CSANGQGGNIQYF.

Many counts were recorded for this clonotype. CDR3 in amino acids: CASKLQGDTEAFF. Written as DNA, the CDR3 is TGCGCCAGCAAACTACAGGGAGACACTGAAGCTTTCTTT. The gene calls are TRBV5-1 and TRBJ1-1, with D possibly TRBD1 on 6 matching bases. Trimming left V 6 bases short and J 3 bases short, with 12 bases between. Looked up from germline, CDR1 is SGHRS and CDR2 is YFSETQ. The CDR3 extends over 13 amino acids.

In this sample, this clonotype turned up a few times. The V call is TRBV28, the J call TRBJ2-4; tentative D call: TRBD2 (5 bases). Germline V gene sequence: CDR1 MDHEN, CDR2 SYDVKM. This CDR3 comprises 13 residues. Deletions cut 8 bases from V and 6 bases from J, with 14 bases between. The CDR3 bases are TGTGCCAGCTACAAAAGAGGGAGAAACATTCAGTACTTC. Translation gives CASYKRGRNIQYF.

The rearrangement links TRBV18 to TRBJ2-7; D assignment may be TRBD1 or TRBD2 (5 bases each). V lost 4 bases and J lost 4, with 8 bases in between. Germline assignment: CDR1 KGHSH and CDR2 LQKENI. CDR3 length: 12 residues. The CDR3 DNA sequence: TGTGCCAGCTCACGGGACCGATACGAGCAGTACTTC. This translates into CASSRDRYEQYF.

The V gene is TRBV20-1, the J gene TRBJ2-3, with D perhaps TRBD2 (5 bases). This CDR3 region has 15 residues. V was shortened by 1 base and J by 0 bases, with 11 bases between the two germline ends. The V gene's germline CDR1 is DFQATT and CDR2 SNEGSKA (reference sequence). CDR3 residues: CSARVERTSTDTQYF. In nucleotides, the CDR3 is TGCAGTGCTAGAGTGGAGCGGACTAGCACAGATACGCAGTATTTT.

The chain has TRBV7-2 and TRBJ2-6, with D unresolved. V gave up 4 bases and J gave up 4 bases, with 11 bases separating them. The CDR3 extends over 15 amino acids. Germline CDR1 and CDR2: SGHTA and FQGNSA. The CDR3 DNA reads TGTGCCAGCAGCTCCACGCGGACCGGGGCCAACGTCCTGACTTTC. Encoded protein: CASSSTRTGANVLTF.

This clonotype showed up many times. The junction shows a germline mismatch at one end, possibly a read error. The CDR3 reads CASTLVVGPGLSNQPQHF. CDR3 nucleotides: TGTGCCAGCACCTTAGTTGTTGGTCCGGGCCTCAGCAATCAGCCCCAGCATTTT. The rearrangement joins TRBV7-9 to TRBJ1-5, with D unresolved. Germline V CDR1 and CDR2: SEHNR, FQNEAQ (reference sequence). The CDR3 sequence is 18 residues long.

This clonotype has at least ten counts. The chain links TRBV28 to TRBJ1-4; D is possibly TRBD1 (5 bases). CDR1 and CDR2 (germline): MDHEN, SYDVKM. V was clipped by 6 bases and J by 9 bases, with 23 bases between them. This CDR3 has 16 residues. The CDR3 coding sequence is TGTGCCAGCAGCCCGCCCCCGGGCGCTGGGGGACAAAAACTGTTTTTT. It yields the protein CASSPPPGAGGQKLFF.

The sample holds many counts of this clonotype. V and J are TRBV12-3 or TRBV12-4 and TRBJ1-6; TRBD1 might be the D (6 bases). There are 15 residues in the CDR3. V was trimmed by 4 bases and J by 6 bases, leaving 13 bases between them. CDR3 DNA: TGTGCCAGCAGTTCCAACAGGGAGAGTAATTCACCCCTCCACTTT. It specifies CASSSNRESNSPLHF.

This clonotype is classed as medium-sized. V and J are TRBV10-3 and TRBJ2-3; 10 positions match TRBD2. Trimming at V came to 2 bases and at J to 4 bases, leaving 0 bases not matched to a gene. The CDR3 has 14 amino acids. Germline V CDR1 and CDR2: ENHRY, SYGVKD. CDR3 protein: CAISEGLAADTQYF. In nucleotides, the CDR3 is TGTGCCATCAGTGAGGGACTAGCGGCAGATACGCAGTATTTT.

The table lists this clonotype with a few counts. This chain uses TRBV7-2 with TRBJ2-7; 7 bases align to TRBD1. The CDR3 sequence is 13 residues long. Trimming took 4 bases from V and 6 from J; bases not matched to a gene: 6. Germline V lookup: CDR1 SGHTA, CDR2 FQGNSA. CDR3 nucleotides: TGTGCCAGCAGCTCCTACAGGGGCGGCGAGCAGTACTTC. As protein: CASSSYRGGEQYF.